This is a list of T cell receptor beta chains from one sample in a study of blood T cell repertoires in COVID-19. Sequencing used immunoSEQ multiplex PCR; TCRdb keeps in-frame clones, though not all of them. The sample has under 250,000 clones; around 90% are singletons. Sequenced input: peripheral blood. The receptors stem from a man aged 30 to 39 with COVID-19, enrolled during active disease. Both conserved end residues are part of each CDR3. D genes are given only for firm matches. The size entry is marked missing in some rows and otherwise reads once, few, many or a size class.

CASSLQLDQPQHF,TGTGCCAGCAGTTTACAGTTGGATCAGCCCCAGCATTTT,NA,TRBV12-3/TRBV12-4,TRBJ1-5,NA
CATRDRTNTGELFF,TGTGCCACCAGGGACAGGACGAACACCGGGGAGCTGTTTTTT,NA,TRBV2,TRBJ2-2,TRBD1
CASSASGGYTDTQYF,TGTGCCAGCAGTGCCTCGGGGGGGTACACAGATACGCAGTATTTT,NA,TRBV6-4,TRBJ2-3,TRBD2
CASSSSGSGNTEAFF,TGCGCCAGCAGCTCAAGCGGGTCGGGGAACACTGAAGCTTTCTTT,NA,TRBV5-1,TRBJ1-1,NA
CASSPEGQANTEAFF,TGTGCCAGCAGCCCCGAAGGACAGGCGAACACTGAAGCTTTCTTT,NA,TRBV4-2,TRBJ1-1,TRBD1
CASSIRGGSTEAFF,TGTGCCAGTAGTATCCGGGGTGGGTCCACTGAAGCTTTCTTT,NA,TRBV19,TRBJ1-1,NA
CASMPAQGRNSYNEQFF,TGCGCCAGCATGCCGGCCCAGGGGCGGAACTCCTACAATGAGCAGTTCTTC,NA,TRBV10-2,TRBJ2-1,NA
CASRLQGSTEAFF,TGCGCCAGCAGGCTACAGGGGAGCACTGAAGCTTTCTTT,NA,TRBV23-1,TRBJ1-1,TRBD1
CASSPSFDQPQHF,TGTGCCAGCAGCCCGTCTTTTGATCAGCCCCAGCATTTT,once,TRBV6-5,TRBJ1-5,NA
CASRQDRVPSFEQYF,TGTGCCAGCAGGCAAGACAGGGTCCCCTCCTTCGAGCAGTACTTC,NA,TRBV6-5,TRBJ2-7,TRBD1
CASSGQLNYGYTF,TGTGCCAGCAGCGGACAGCTTAACTATGGCTACACCTTC,NA,TRBV2,TRBJ1-2,NA
CASSIGQGAGQPQHF,TGTGCCAGTAGTATAGGGCAGGGGGCCGGTCAGCCCCAGCATTTT,NA,TRBV19,TRBJ1-5,TRBD1
CASSQQGNSPGELFF,TGTGCCAGCAGTCAACAGGGGAACTCTCCCGGGGAGCTGTTTTTT,NA,TRBV7-2,TRBJ2-2,TRBD1
CASSQDLQAYGYTF,TGTGCCAGCAGCCAAGATCTACAGGCCTATGGCTACACCTTC,NA,TRBV14,TRBJ1-2,NA
CASSVVLGNTIYF,TGTGCCAGCAGCGTAGTCTTAGGAAACACCATATATTTT,NA,TRBV9,TRBJ1-3,NA
CASSGPTGGSYGYTF,TGTGCCAGTAGTGGTCCGACAGGAGGTAGCTATGGCTACACCTTC,NA,TRBV19,TRBJ1-2,NA
CASSGGGRTETQYF,TGTGCCAGCAGTGGGGGGGGGCGGACGGAGACCCAGTACTTC,NA,TRBV2,TRBJ2-5,NA
CASSSGTITDTQYF,TGTGCCAGCAGCTCCGGGACTATCACAGATACGCAGTATTTT,NA,TRBV7-3,TRBJ2-3,TRBD2
CASSLYSGTVNTEAFF,TGTGCCAGCAGCCTTTACTCCGGGACAGTGAACACTGAAGCTTTCTTT,NA,TRBV5-6,TRBJ1-1,TRBD1
CASSEGQGAFGYTF,TGTGCCAGCAGTGAAGGACAGGGGGCGTTTGGCTACACCTTC,NA,TRBV6-4,TRBJ1-2,TRBD1
CASSLTGVYNSPLHF,TGCGCCAGCAGCTTGACAGGCGTATATAATTCACCCCTCCACTTT,NA,TRBV5-1,TRBJ1-6,NA
CASSLGRLTNTGELFF,TGTGCCAGCAGCTTGGGCAGGCTTACGAACACCGGGGAGCTGTTTTTT,NA,TRBV5-4,TRBJ2-2,NA
CASSRTGGSYEQYF,TGTGCCAGCAGCAGGACAGGGGGTAGCTACGAGCAGTACTTC,NA,TRBV11-1,TRBJ2-7,TRBD1
CASSYQGNTEAFF,TGTGCCAGCAGTTACCAGGGGAACACTGAAGCTTTCTTT,once,TRBV6-5,TRBJ1-1,NA
CASSTRTGANTEAFF,TGCGCCAGCAGCACTAGGACAGGCGCGAACACTGAAGCTTTCTTT,NA,TRBV5-1,TRBJ1-1,TRBD1
CASSPETGFYSPLHF,TGCGCCAGCAGCCCCGAGACAGGCTTTTACTCACCCCTCCACTTT,NA,TRBV5-1,TRBJ1-6,NA
CASSQVFTDNSPLHF,TGCGCCAGCAGCCAAGTATTCACAGATAATTCACCCCTCCACTTT,NA,TRBV4-1,TRBJ1-6,NA
CASSYGTGSYGYTF,TGTGCCAGCAGTTACGGGACAGGTTCCTATGGCTACACCTTC,NA,TRBV6-5,TRBJ1-2,TRBD1
CASSPGLMNTEAFF,TGTGCCAGCAGTCCAGGGTTAATGAACACTGAAGCTTTCTTT,NA,TRBV27,TRBJ1-1,NA
CASSPGTGESPLHF,TGTGCCAGCAGCCCTGGGACAGGGGAATCACCCCTCCACTTT,NA,TRBV4-2,TRBJ1-6,TRBD1
CAIRSGQGGDEKLFF,TGTGCCATCAGATCCGGACAGGGGGGCGATGAAAAACTGTTTTTT,NA,TRBV10-3,TRBJ1-4,TRBD1
CASSAGTGGHLGNTEAFF,TGTGCCAGCAGCGCCGGGACAGGGGGCCATCTTGGGAACACTGAAGCTTTCTTT,once,TRBV9,TRBJ1-1,TRBD1
CASSFRGVRTGELFF,TGTGCCAGCAGTTTCAGGGGGGTTCGCACCGGGGAGCTGTTTTTT,NA,TRBV27,TRBJ2-2,NA
CASSNRGVGMNTEAFF,TGTGCCAGTAGTAACAGGGGGGTTGGCATGAACACTGAAGCTTTCTTT,NA,TRBV19,TRBJ1-1,TRBD1
CAGSIGQVNTEAFF,TGTGCCGGTAGTATAGGGCAGGTGAACACTGAAGCTTTCTTT,NA,TRBV19,TRBJ1-1,NA
CASSTRDSANYGYTF,TGTGCCAGTAGTACAAGGGACAGCGCTAACTATGGCTACACCTTC,NA,TRBV19,TRBJ1-2,TRBD1
CASTLRVGGAYSPLHF,TGTGCCAGCACCCTTCGGGTTGGGGGCGCTTATTCACCCCTCCACTTT,NA,TRBV11-2,TRBJ1-6,NA
CASRPKGREGAEAFF,TGTGCCAGCAGACCTAAAGGTCGCGAGGGGGCTGAAGCTTTCTTT,NA,TRBV7-9,TRBJ1-1,NA
CASSLEDRRSEQYF,TGTGCCAGCAGCTTAGAGGACAGGCGGTCCGAGCAGTACTTC,NA,TRBV7-9,TRBJ2-7,TRBD1
CATSRERGPDMEKLFF,TGTGCCACCAGCAGAGAAAGGGGGCCCGACATGGAAAAACTGTTTTTT,NA,TRBV15,TRBJ1-4,TRBD1
CASSYRAGGLETQYF,TGTGCCAGCAGTTACCGAGCGGGGGGTCTTGAGACCCAGTACTTC,NA,TRBV6-5,TRBJ2-5,TRBD2
CASSTGLAGRETQYF,TGTGCCAGCAGCACAGGACTAGCGGGGAGGGAGACCCAGTACTTC,NA,TRBV7-7,TRBJ2-5,TRBD2
CSASARGDYEQYF,TGCAGTGCTAGTGCCAGGGGAGACTACGAGCAGTACTTC,NA,TRBV20-1,TRBJ2-7,NA
CASSPLARDEQYF,TGTGCCAGCAGCCCTCTGGCCCGGGACGAGCAGTACTTC,NA,TRBV7-9,TRBJ2-7,NA
CASSLGLSGKAFF,TGTGCCAGCAGCTTAGGTCTCTCAGGGAAAGCTTTCTTT,NA,TRBV7-2,TRBJ1-1,NA